The 7 T cell receptor beta chains below were found in one sample sequenced in a study of tumor-infiltrating lymphocytes in primary liver carcinoma. A primer matching the constant region was used to make TCR beta cDNA from 500 to 650 ng of total RNA. A slightly modified ARM-PCR protocol with three nested multiplex PCR rounds produced these TCR beta libraries. A C-beta reverse primer was combined with TRBV1-TRBV30 forward primers in the first two PCR rounds, and each round had 9 to 10 cycles. TCRdb re-called the multiplex PCR reads through MiXCR, storing one row per CDR3 protein. The sample lists 180,000 or so distinct CDR3 sequences, 60% occurring once. Extraction also yielded germline DNA, while blood RNA was obtained from unsorted whole blood. The sequenced material came from peripheral blood. These receptors were obtained from a man aged 40-50 years with primary liver carcinoma and hepatitis B virus infection.

This clonotype was counted a single time. The rearrangement uses TRBV11-2 and TRBJ2-5; weak D call: TRBD2 (6 bases). The CDR3 runs to 14 residues. V was trimmed by 5 bases and J by 4 bases, leaving 14 bases between them. Germline CDR1 is SGHAT and CDR2 is FQNNGV. The DNA of the CDR3 is TGTGCCAGCAGCATAGCTGGGGGGAGAGAGACCCAGTACTTC. Residues: CASSIAGGRETQYF.

For this clonotype: Since a much larger clone is just one base distant, this may be a read error. The gene calls are TRBV11-1 and TRBJ2-1; no reliable D call. The germline V gene has CDR1 SGHAT and CDR2 FQDESV (reference sequence). The CDR3 runs 12 residues. As DNA, the CDR3 is TGTGCCAACAGCTTAGGCCGCAATGAGCAGTTCTTC. Translating it yields CANSLGRNEQFF.

This clonotype came up once. The chain carries TRBV11-1 and TRBJ2-5; TRBD2 matches at 12 bases. V gave up 5 bases and J gave up 13 bases; unmatched junction bases: 11. The length of the CDR3 is 14 residues. Germline-derived CDR1 and CDR2 are SGHAT and FQDESV (reference sequence). CDR3 sequence reads: CASSLRLAGEARYF. The DNA of the CDR3 is TGTGCCAGCAGCCTCCGACTAGCGGGAGAGGCCCGGTACTTC.

About this clonotype itself: At one of its ends the junction is not consistent with the germline gene, which may arise from a read error. The chain carries TRBV12-3 or TRBV12-4 and TRBJ2-7; perhaps TRBD1 as D (6 bases). The CDR3 has 16 amino acids. The CDR3 nucleotides are TGTGCCAACAGTTTAGCTGTGGTCGACAGGACCTACGAGCAGTACTTC. Translating gives CANSLAVVDRTYEQYF.

This clonotype was seen just once. The rearrangement joins TRBV29-1 to TRBJ1-1, with unresolved D. The germline V and J ends were trimmed by 7 bases and 1 base, with 13 bases remaining between them. The length of the CDR3 is 13 residues. CDR1 and CDR2 (germline): SQVTM, ANQGSEA. The CDR3 coding sequence is TGCAGCGCACACGCTTTAACGAACACTGAAGCTTTCTTT. Its translation is CSAHALTNTEAFF.

This clonotype was detected many times. The chain employs TRBV4-1 and TRBJ2-2; D call uncertain. Trimming left V 8 bases short and J 0 bases short, with 16 bases between. Looked up from germline, CDR1 is MGHRA and CDR2 is YSYEKL. This CDR3 region has 16 residues. The CDR3 here is CASRPIGRTNTGELFF. The CDR3 region has the DNA TGCGCCAGCCGCCCGATTGGACGGACGAACACCGGGGAGCTGTTTTTT.

In its sample, this clonotype was seen a few times. V usage is TRBV6-5 and J usage is TRBJ2-5, with D hard to call. The germline gives CDR1 MNHEY, CDR2 SVGAGI. V was pared by 2 bases and J by 2 bases, with 9 bases between. This CDR3 spans 14 amino acids. In DNA form, the CDR3 reads TGTGCCAGCAGTTACGCTCCCGGGCAAGAGACCCAGTACTTC. Translating gives CASSYAPGQETQYF.